This TCR beta chain came from a study of PD-1 blockade in classical Hodgkin lymphoma. Time point meaning: cycle 4 day 1 (C4D1), after six to seven weeks of nivolumab. After autologous stem cell transplantation all patients relapsed, and prior brentuximab vedotin exposure differed between cohorts. Thawed PBMCs underwent magnetic negative selection to obtain purified CD8+ T cells. The CDR3 contains 13 residues. V was clipped by 0 bases and J by 6 bases, with 10 bases between them. Germline-derived CDR1 and CDR2 are SGDLS and YYNGEE. Study conclusions and caveats: Patients were excluded if nivolumab began under 1 year after ASCT (the autologous transplant).

Data came from immunoSEQ multiplex PCR; TCRdb stores just in-frame clones and leaves some out. The sample shows some 7,800 clones, approximately 80% of them seen only once. To note about this clone: What it binds is unknown.

The J gene is TRBJ2-7, the V gene TRBV9; D call uncertain. The source material was CD8+ T cells from blood, sampled before the fourth cycle of nivolumab. The receptor was isolated from a human donor with classical Hodgkin lymphoma. This chain's CDR3 is CASSVEGAGEQYF. As DNA, the CDR3 is TGTGCCAGCAGCGTAGAGGGCGCAGGCGAGCAGTACTTC.